This T cell receptor beta chain is from a study of metastatic and nonmetastatic thyroid tumors. Study-level information: The authors compared repertoires across blood and tumor or nodule tissue from malignant and benign thyroid patients. Study findings and constraints: Significantly higher TCR beta diversity was reportedly seen in malignant thyroid tumors than benign nodules, in blood and tumor.

This clone has ten or more counts. Its antigen remains unidentified. This may be a read error, as it is one base from a much larger clone. Before thyroid surgery, none of the patients had received any treatment. The CDR3 has 12 residues. Looked up from germline, CDR1 is SEHNR and CDR2 is FQNEAQ (reference sequence). In the authors' methods: CDR3 differences across clinicopathological groups were used to build a distant-metastasis classifier for papillary thyroid cancer. TCRdb ran MiXCR on the PCR reads. In this record, the V and J calls reflect TCRdb's handling and not the investigators' own analysis. The table includes about 20,000 clones, 15% to 20% detected once.

V is TRBV7-9 and J is TRBJ2-2; possibly TRBD1 or TRBD2 for D (6 bases each). The sequenced sample consisted of tumor tissue. The sequence was collected from a female donor with papillary thyroid cancer or a benign thyroid nodule (not recorded which). Some clones in this sample may be carry-over from other donors' samples. The CDR3 bases are TGTGCCAGCAGCTTAGGGGGGGCAGAGCTGTCTTTT. Translated: CASSLGGAELSF.